This T cell receptor beta chain was retrieved from a study of shared clonotypes between healthy human individuals. Study outcomes and limitations: Clonotypes shared by all four donors outscored non-shared clonotypes in generation probability.

A word on this clone: The antigen is not known.

Profiling relied on immunoSEQ multiplex PCR, and the TCRdb table lists in-frame clones only, not all of them. The profile shows roughly 400,000 clones, around 96% of them singletons. Deletions cut 10 bases from V and 4 bases from J, with 10 bases between. This CDR3 region has 12 residues. Germline V gives CDR1 MNHNY, CDR2 SVGAGI (reference sequence). Sequenced material: memory CD8+ T cells sorted from blood. Noted subset: CD45RO+ cells pooled with CCR7-negative TemRA cells. This TCR derives from a man under 40 in good health. V and J are TRBV6-6 and TRBJ2-2; D is unclear. CDR3 sequence (DNA): TGTGCCACCAACCCAATCACCGGGGAGCTGTTTTTT. Protein: CATNPITGELFF.